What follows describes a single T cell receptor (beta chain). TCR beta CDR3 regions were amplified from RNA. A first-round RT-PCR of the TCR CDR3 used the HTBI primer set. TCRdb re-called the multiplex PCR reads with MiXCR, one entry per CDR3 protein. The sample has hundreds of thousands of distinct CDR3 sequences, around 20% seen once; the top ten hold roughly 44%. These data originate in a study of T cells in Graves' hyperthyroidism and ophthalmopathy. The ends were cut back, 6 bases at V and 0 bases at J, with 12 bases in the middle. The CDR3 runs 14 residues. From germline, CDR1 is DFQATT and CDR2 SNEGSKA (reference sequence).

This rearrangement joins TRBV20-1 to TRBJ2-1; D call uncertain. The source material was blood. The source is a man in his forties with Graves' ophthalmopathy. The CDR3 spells CSAGTRSSYNEQFF. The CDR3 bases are TGCAGTGCGGGTACTCGCAGCTCCTACAATGAGCAGTTCTTC.